Listed here are 11 T cell receptor beta chains from one sample, sequenced in a study of blood T cell repertoires in COVID-19. Profiled with immunoSEQ multiplex PCR; TCRdb holds only in-frame clones, not every one. The table includes about 160,000 clones, roughly nine tenths detected once. Sequences were obtained from peripheral blood. These receptors all come from a man aged 55 to 70 with active or convalescent COVID-19.

The chain is built from TRBV5-5 and TRBJ2-2, with TRBD2 as a possible D gene (5 bases). This CDR3 comprises 16 residues. CDR1 is SGHKS, CDR2 YYEKEE, per germline (reference sequence). The V gene lost 0 bases and the J gene lost 2 bases, with 11 bases spanning the gap. The CDR3 region is CASSLGLAANTGELFF. As DNA, the CDR3 is TGTGCCAGCAGCTTGGGGCTAGCAGCTAACACCGGGGAGCTGTTTTTT.

The chain links TRBV7-9 to TRBJ1-4; 7 nucleotides align to TRBD1. Germline V CDR1 and CDR2: SEHNR, FQNEAQ (reference sequence). The CDR3 runs to 17 residues. Trimming took 0 bases from V and 7 from J; bases not matched to a gene: 11. The CDR3 protein is CASSLAGAGGVGEKLFF. The CDR3, as DNA: TGTGCCAGCAGCTTAGCCGGGGCAGGGGGAGTAGGTGAAAAACTGTTTTTT. The full variable domain, with the rest looked up from reference TRBV7-9 and TRBJ1-4, is DTGVSQNPRHKITKRGQNVTFRCDPISEHNRLYWYRQTLGQGPEFLTYFQNEAQLEKSRLLSDRFSAERPKGSFSTLEIQRTEQGDSAMYLCASSLAGAGGVGEKLFFGSGTQLSVL.

The chain is built from TRBV27 and TRBJ1-4, with TRBD1 identical over 10 bases. Germline V lookup: CDR1 MNHEY, CDR2 SMNVEV (reference sequence). Trimming took 6 bases from V and 6 from J; bases not matched to a gene: 4. The CDR3 loop spans 14 amino acids. CDR3 coding DNA: TGTGCCAGCAGCTCAGACAGGGGGCATGAAAAACTGTTTTTT. As protein: CASSSDRGHEKLFF.

The CDR3 sequence: CASSESMVGGLFF. The CDR3 bases are TGCGCCAGCAGTGAGTCGATGGTCGGGGGTCTGTTTTTT. V usage is TRBV10-1 and J usage is TRBJ2-2; tentatively, D is TRBD2 (6 bases). There are 13 residues in the CDR3. The germline V gene has CDR1 WNHNN and CDR2 SYGVQD (reference sequence). The germline V and J ends were trimmed by 0 bases and 14 bases, with 13 bases remaining between them.

This chain uses TRBV7-9 with TRBJ2-7; 8 nucleotides match TRBD1. Germline values: CDR1 SEHNR, CDR2 FQNEAQ (reference sequence). The trim removed 5 bases at V and 3 bases at J, leaving 9 bases unmatched. The CDR3 runs 15 residues. In nucleotides, the CDR3 is TGTGCCAGCAGCCAAGACAGGGGTCGACTCTACGAGCAGTACTTC. Protein: CASSQDRGRLYEQYF. The whole variable domain, filled in from reference TRBV7-9 and TRBJ2-7, reads DTGVSQNPRHKITKRGQNVTFRCDPISEHNRLYWYRQTLGQGPEFLTYFQNEAQLEKSRLLSDRFSAERPKGSFSTLEIQRTEQGDSAMYLCASSQDRGRLYEQYFGPGTRLTVT.

This clone was seen a single time. The chain couples TRBV27 to TRBJ2-2; TRBD1 agrees at 7 bases. CDR1 is MNHEY and CDR2 is SMNVEV in the germline V gene (reference sequence). The CDR3 has 18 residues. V was pared by 3 bases and J by 6 bases, with 16 bases of the junction left unmatched. CDR3 amino acids: CASSLILTGTVRAGELFF. CDR3 DNA: TGTGCCAGCAGTTTGATACTGACAGGGACCGTCCGCGCCGGGGAGCTGTTTTTT.

V and J are TRBV6-1 and TRBJ1-2; tentatively, D is TRBD1 (5 bases). Trimming stripped 4 bases from V and 4 bases from J, with 10 bases between. In germline, CDR1 is MNHNS, CDR2 SASEGT. The CDR3 length is 13 residues. CDR3 amino acids: CASSAGGPYGYTF. DNA for the CDR3: TGTGCCAGCAGTGCGGGGGGTCCCTATGGCTACACCTTC.

The chain links TRBV14 to TRBJ2-1, with 11 bases identical to TRBD2. The V and J ends lost 0 bases and 7 bases, in that order; junction bases with no gene match: 5. The CDR3 totals 16 residues. The germline V gene has CDR1 SGHDN and CDR2 FVKESK. DNA for the CDR3: TGTGCCAGCAGCCAAGAGTTAGCGGGGGGGCGTAATGAGCAGTTCTTC. This encodes CASSQELAGGRNEQFF.

V gene TRBV27 combines with J gene TRBJ2-4, with 8 bases that match TRBD1. This CDR3 is 17 amino acids long. The trim removed 2 bases at V and 2 bases at J, leaving 8 bases unmatched. Germline assignment: CDR1 MNHEY and CDR2 SMNVEV (reference sequence). CDR3 amino acids: CASSLRTGFLSKNIQYF. The CDR3 DNA reads TGTGCCAGCAGTTTAAGGACAGGGTTTCTTTCCAAAAACATTCAGTACTTC.

The rearrangement joins TRBV14 to TRBJ2-5; 7 bases match TRBD2. The germline CDR1 and CDR2 sequences are SGHDN and FVKESK. This CDR3 spans 14 amino acids. V trimming: 10 bases; J trimming: 0 bases; junction bases outside the gene matches: 8. The CDR3 is CATGPSGNQETQYF. The CDR3 DNA sequence: TGTGCCACCGGGCCTAGCGGAAACCAAGAGACCCAGTACTTC.

The gene calls are TRBV5-1 and TRBJ2-5; TRBD1 agrees at 7 bases. Germline CDR1 SGHRS, CDR2 YFSETQ. The CDR3 sequence is 14 residues long. V was pared by 4 bases and J by 5 bases, with 8 bases of the junction left unmatched. CDR3 sequence reads: CASSPGTARETQYF. The CDR3 nucleotides are TGCGCCAGCAGCCCCGGGACAGCGAGGGAGACCCAGTACTTC. Looking up the rest from reference TRBV5-1 and TRBJ2-5 gives the full variable domain: KAGVTQTPRYLIKTRGQQVTLSCSPISGHRSVSWYQQTPGQGLQFLFEYFSETQRNKGNFPGRFSGRQFSNSRSEMNVSTLELGDSALYLCASSPGTARETQYFGPGTRLLVL.